One and the same sample provided the 10 T cell receptor beta chains below, sequenced in a study of immune cell composition in non-small cell lung cancer. The data were produced by immunoSEQ multiplex PCR, yet TCRdb's version contains in-frame clones alone and is incomplete. The repertoire holds about 2,000 clones, approximately 83% seen once, with roughly a tenth in the top ten. The sequenced sample consisted of lung tumor tissue. These receptors originate from a human donor with non-small cell lung cancer.

The chain links TRBV7-2 to TRBJ1-2, with D possibly matching TRBD1 (6 bases). The CDR3 is 17 amino acids. The ends were cut back, 1 base at V and 5 bases at J, with 20 bases in the middle. CDR1 is SGHTA, CDR2 FQGNSA, per germline. This chain's CDR3 is CASSLVTGFIQRYGYTF. The CDR3 coding sequence is TGTGCCAGCAGCTTAGTCACAGGGTTCATCCAACGATATGGCTACACCTTC. The complete variable domain, with remaining parts taken from reference TRBV7-2 and TRBJ1-2, reads GAGVSQSPSNKVTEKGKDVELRCDPISGHTALYWYRQSLGQGLEFLIYFQGNSAPDKSGLPSDRFSAERTGGSVSTLTIQRTQQEDSAVYLCASSLVTGFIQRYGYTFGSGTRLTVV.

This clone was observed a handful of times. The V gene is TRBV27, the J gene TRBJ1-5; 8 nucleotides line up with TRBD1. The germline V gene has CDR1 MNHEY and CDR2 SMNVEV (reference sequence). J gave up 7 bases and V 6 bases, and 8 bases lay outside the gene matches. The CDR3 is 14 amino acids. As DNA, the CDR3 is TGTGCCAGCAGGCCGGCAGGGGGCGGGCAGCCCCAGCATTTT. This sequence encodes CASRPAGGGQPQHF.

The V call is TRBV19, the J call TRBJ1-2; 7 bases are a match to TRBD1. Germline CDR1 LNHDA, CDR2 SQIVND (reference sequence). Trimming cost V 4 bases and J 4 bases; bases outside gene matches: 3. This CDR3 spans 13 amino acids. The DNA of the CDR3 is TGTGCCAGTAGTAGGGGACAGCTCTATGGCTACACCTTC. This translates into CASSRGQLYGYTF.

The chain is built from TRBV5-6 and TRBJ1-1, with D unresolved. This CDR3 has 14 amino acids. Per the germline V gene, CDR1 is SGHDT and CDR2 is YYEEEE. Trimming left V 0 bases short and J 2 bases short, with 8 bases between. The CDR3 bases are TGTGCCAGCAGCTTGGGGCCGACTAACACTGAAGCTTTCTTT. This codes for CASSLGPTNTEAFF. The variable domain in full, completed from reference TRBV5-6 and TRBJ1-1, reads DAGVTQSPTHLIKTRGQQVTLRCSPKSGHDTVSWYQQALGQGPQFIFQYYEEEERQRGNFPDRFSGHQFPNYSSELNVNALLLGDSALYLCASSLGPTNTEAFFGQGTRLTVV.

This chain joins TRBV7-6 and TRBJ2-5; D is ambiguous. CDR3 size: 12 residues. CDR1 is SGHVS and CDR2 is FNYEAQ in the germline V gene. V was pared by 2 bases and J by 4 bases, with 5 bases between. The CDR3 loop reads CASSLPGETQYF. The CDR3, as DNA: TGTGCCAGCAGCTTACCTGGAGAGACCCAGTACTTC.

The V and J genes are TRBV5-5 and TRBJ1-2; perhaps TRBD1 as D (5 bases). V was shortened by 2 bases and J by 5 bases, with 16 bases between the two germline ends. The CDR3 extends over 15 amino acids. CDR1 and CDR2 from the germline V gene are SGHKS and YYEKEE (reference sequence). The CDR3 here is CASSLQAGLSYGYTF. The DNA for the CDR3 is TGTGCCAGCAGCTTACAGGCAGGGCTGAGTTATGGCTACACCTTC.

This clone was observed a handful of times. The genes are TRBV11-2 and TRBJ2-5; the D gene is possibly TRBD2 (6 bases). The CDR3 extends over 17 amino acids. CDR1 and CDR2 from the germline V gene are SGHAT and FQNNGV. The V gene lost 3 bases and the J gene lost 5 bases, with 22 bases spanning the gap. CDR3 sequence reads: CASSFGVTGGVRETQYF. The CDR3 DNA reads as TGTGCCAGCAGCTTTGGGGTCACTGGCGGGGTACGTGAGACCCAGTACTTC.

The chain has TRBV19 and TRBJ1-2; D is ambiguous. Germline CDR1 and CDR2: LNHDA and SQIVND (reference sequence). V lost 3 bases and J 4 bases, leaving 18 bases between the germline ends. The CDR3 runs 16 residues. Here the CDR3 reads CASSMDSRTPGYGYTF. CDR3 sequence (DNA): TGTGCCAGTAGTATGGATTCACGGACCCCCGGCTATGGCTACACCTTC.

The V and J genes are TRBV4-1 and TRBJ2-5; D possibly corresponds to TRBD1 (6 bases). The CDR3 contains 16 residues. Trimming took off 5 bases at V and 1 base at J, with 17 bases between the two ends. Per the germline V gene, CDR1 is MGHRA and CDR2 is YSYEKL. CDR3 bases: TGCGCCAGCAGCTGGGGATACAGGGTGTCCCAAGAGACCCAGTACTTC. Translation gives CASSWGYRVSQETQYF.

This chain connects TRBV27 to TRBJ2-3, with D unresolved. V lost 5 bases and J lost 2, with 2 bases in between. The length of the CDR3 is 11 residues. Germline V gene sequence: CDR1 MNHEY, CDR2 SMNVEV (reference sequence). CDR3 coding DNA: TGTGCCAGCAGTGTCACAGATACGCAGTATTTT. Translating gives CASSVTDTQYF.